Included here is one T cell receptor (beta chain) sequence, with context. Antigen unknown. There are 13 residues in the CDR3. Trimming cost V 3 bases and J 1 base, with 5 bases left between them. The source of the sample is a study of a mutant IDH1 vaccine in newly diagnosed glioma. Looking at the study overall: Among treated patients, about 60% were male and approximately 40% female, and mean age was 40.4 years. Patients had received radiotherapy, temozolomide, or both previously, most receiving both. Study-level findings and limits: Pseudoprogression showed no apparent link to changes in top peripheral T cell clonotypes.

Here immunoSEQ multiplex PCR was the method, and the copy in TCRdb shows in-frame clones only, minus some. In the table there are 40,000 to 55,000 clones, about 79% of which are singletons. Regarding time point: week 35, safety follow-up. Doses comprised 300 ug of mutant IDH1 20-mer peptide each, plus topical imiquimod. This receptor was taken from a man aged 35-49 years with glioma. The specimen comprised PBMCs, sampled from a glioma patient whose treatment included an IDH1 peptide vaccine. The chain employs TRBV23-1 and TRBJ2-3; D uncertain. TRBV23-1 is placed among ORFs of uncertain function. CDR3 DNA sequence: TGCGCCAGCAGTCACCCAGGCACAGATACGCAGTATTTT. This sequence encodes CASSHPGTDTQYF.